The rows below give T cell receptor beta chains drawn from one sample of a study of identical twins. TCRdb processed the 5' RACE reads anew with MiXCR; each CDR3 protein has one entry. The sample lists some 1,700,000 distinct CDR3 sequences, around a third seen once, with about 0.25% in the top ten. The sequenced sample consisted of cord blood. All receptors come from a newborn girl in good health. Each CDR3 is given with its conserved first and last residue. D genes are given only for firm matches. Clone size is not always given. Where it is, it says once, few, many or a class for expanded clones.

TRBV9	TRBD2	.	TRBJ2-3	TGTGCCAGCAGCGTACTAGCGGGGGCTCCAGATACGCAGTATTTT	CASSVLAGAPDTQYF
TRBV20-1	.	few	TRBJ1-5	TGCAGTGCTACTAAGGGCCGAAATCAGCCCCAGCATTTT	CSATKGRNQPQHF
TRBV3-1	TRBD2	.	TRBJ2-2	TGTGCCAGCAGCCAAGATCTGCGGGAGGCCGGGGAGCTGTTTTTT	CASSQDLREAGELFF
TRBV5-1	.	.	TRBJ2-7	TGCGCCAGCAGCTTACTCACCGTCGCCTACGAGCAGTACTTC	CASSLLTVAYEQYF
TRBV7-7	.	few	TRBJ2-2	TGTGCTAGCGGCTTAGGCACCGGGGAGCTGTTTTTT	CASGLGTGELFF
TRBV13	.	few	TRBJ1-2	TGTGCCAGCAGCACATCAGGGGATGGCTACACCTTC	CASSTSGDGYTF
TRBV21-1	.	.	TRBJ2-1	TGTGCCAGCAGCGGACTAGCGGAGCAGTTCTTC	CASSGLAEQFF
TRBV11-2	.	few	TRBJ2-1	TGTGCCAGCAGCCTAATGGAGGTCTCCTACAATGAGCAGTTCTTC	CASSLMEVSYNEQFF
TRBV7-2	.	.	TRBJ1-1	TGTGCCAGCAGCGTAAAAACTGGCACTGAAGCTTTCTTT	CASSVKTGTEAFF
TRBV10-2	.	.	TRBJ2-7	TGCGCCAGCAGCCCTGACCAACGCGAGCAGTACTTC	CASSPDQREQYF
TRBV20-1	.	.	TRBJ2-3	TGCAGTGCTAGAAATTATTGGGGTACCACAGGTACGCAGTATTTT	CSARNYWGTTGTQYF
TRBV29-1	TRBD1	.	TRBJ1-1	TGCAGCGTTGGTGGGGCAGGGGGCGCAGGGGACACTGAAGCTTTCTTT	CSVGGAGGAGDTEAFF
TRBV6-2/TRBV6-3	.	few	TRBJ1-2	TGTGCCAGCAGTTATCGGAGTGGCTACACCTTC	CASSYRSGYTF
TRBV7-6	.	once	TRBJ1-1	TGTGCCAGCAGCTCGAACCAACCGGGGCGGAACACTGAAGCTTTCTTT	CASSSNQPGRNTEAFF
TRBV4-1	.	.	TRBJ2-3	TGCGCCAGCAGCCAACCGCGGGACTCAGATACGCAGTATTTT	CASSQPRDSDTQYF
TRBV3-1	.	many	TRBJ2-7	TGTGCCAGCAGATTACGGGACGGCGATTACTACGAGCAGTACTTC	CASRLRDGDYYEQYF
TRBV20-1	TRBD2	few	TRBJ2-5	TGCAGTGCTAGAGGGGGTAGCGGGAGGGTGGAGACCCAGTACTTC	CSARGGSGRVETQYF
TRBV6-6	.	few	TRBJ1-4	TGTGCCAGCAGTTACTCAAAGGGCGGAGGGGATGAAAAACTGTTTTTT	CASSYSKGGGDEKLFF
TRBV5-1	.	.	TRBJ2-7	TGCGCCAGCAGCTTGGACGGCACGAGGGGCTACGAGCAGTACTTC	CASSLDGTRGYEQYF
TRBV12-3/TRBV12-4	.	once	TRBJ2-3	TGTGCCAGCAGTCGCGGTTCGCGGGGCGGGGCGGATACGCAGTATTTT	CASSRGSRGGADTQYF
TRBV5-1	.	.	TRBJ2-2	TGCGCCAGCAGCTCATCGGACGCCGGGGAGCTGTTTTTT	CASSSSDAGELFF
TRBV29-1	.	few	TRBJ2-7	TGCAGCGTTGAACATCCCGGGCCCCGCTCCTACGAGCAGTACTTC	CSVEHPGPRSYEQYF
TRBV4-1	TRBD1	few	TRBJ1-5	TGCGCCAGCAGCCATGGAGGTTTCGACAGGGTGCGCGAGCCCCAGCATTTT	CASSHGGFDRVREPQHF
TRBV10-3	.	.	TRBJ2-1	TGTGCCATCAGTGAGTTCGGTTGGGGAGGTGAGCAGTTCTTC	CAISEFGWGGEQFF
TRBV12-3/TRBV12-4	TRBD2	many	TRBJ2-3	TGTGCCAGCAGTGCCCCGACTAGCGGGGGCACAGATACGCAGTATTTT	CASSAPTSGGTDTQYF
TRBV4-1	TRBD1	.	TRBJ2-3	TGCGCCAGCAGCCATTTGGACAGGGGGAGCACAGATACGCAGTATTTT	CASSHLDRGSTDTQYF
TRBV20-1	.	many	TRBJ2-3	TGCAGTGCTAGAATCTCAACAGATACGCAGTATTTT	CSARISTDTQYF
TRBV24-1	TRBD1	.	TRBJ2-5	TGTGCCACGGACAGGGAAGAGACCCAGTACTTC	CATDREETQYF